This passage covers 26 T cell receptor beta chains from one sample sequenced in a study of T cells in Graves' hyperthyroidism and ophthalmopathy. The TCR beta CDR3 regions underwent amplification using RNA transcripts as the source. In the first-round RT-PCR of the TCR CDR3, the HTBI primer set was used. TCRdb reprocessed the multiplex PCR reads via MiXCR and lists one record per CDR3 protein. The data show 350,000 or so distinct CDR3 sequences, roughly a sixth seen once. The source material was blood. These receptors were collected from a woman in her 30s with Graves' hyperthyroidism that later progressed to Graves' ophthalmopathy.

This clonotype appeared a few times. The genes are TRBV5-1 and TRBJ2-7, with D possibly matching TRBD1 (6 bases). This CDR3 is built from 14 residues. Germline assignment: CDR1 SGHRS and CDR2 YFSETQ. Trimming took 0 bases from V and 4 from J, leaving 11 bases between them. The CDR3 DNA is TGCGCCAGCAGCTTGGCCGGGACACTTTACGAGCAGTACTTC. Amino acids: CASSLAGTLYEQYF.

This clonotype was counted many times. This rearrangement joins TRBV2 to TRBJ1-2, with 10 bases identical to TRBD1. Germline lookup yields CDR1 SNHLY and CDR2 FYNNEI. V shed 8 bases and J 7 bases; nucleotides not matched to a gene: 4. CDR3 length: 12 amino acids. The DNA of the CDR3 is TGTGCCAGCTATGGACAGGGGGGTGGCTACACCTTC. It is translated as CASYGQGGGYTF. The complete variable domain, with remaining parts taken from reference TRBV2 and TRBJ1-2, reads EPEVTQTPSHQVTQMGQEVILRCVPISNHLYFYWYRQILGQKVEFLVSFYNNEISEKSEIFDDQFSVERPDGSNFTLKIRSTKLEDSAMYFCASYGQGGGYTFGSGTRLTVV.

This clonotype was seen at least ten times. This rearrangement joins TRBV30 to TRBJ1-2; TRBD1 is a possible D gene (6 bases). V lost 2 bases and J 7 bases, leaving 11 bases between the germline ends. Germline assignment: CDR1 GTSNPN and CDR2 SVGIG (reference sequence). The length of the CDR3 is 12 residues. CDR3 residues: CAWSLRTAGYTF. CDR3 sequence (DNA): TGTGCCTGGAGTCTTCGGACAGCTGGCTACACCTTC.

The chain carries TRBV4-1 and TRBJ2-1; TRBD2 matches at 8 bases. CDR1 and CDR2 from the germline V gene are MGHRA and YSYEKL. This CDR3 contains 14 residues. After removal of 3 bases from V and 10 bases from J, the junction contained 8 bases not matched to a gene. This CDR3 reads CASSHPGTRGEQFF. As DNA, the CDR3 is TGCGCCAGCAGCCATCCCGGGACTAGGGGCGAGCAGTTCTTC.

This clonotype occurred many times. The V gene is TRBV24-1, the J gene TRBJ2-5, with 9 positions matching TRBD2. The CDR3 is 16 residues long. V lost 7 bases and J lost 5; bases outside the gene matches: 13. CDR1 KGHDR and CDR2 SFDVKD come from the germline V gene. CDR3 sequence reads: CATSDGTSNPVETQYF. For the CDR3, the DNA is TGTGCCACCAGCGACGGGACTAGCAATCCGGTGGAGACCCAGTACTTC.

The V and J genes are TRBV9 and TRBJ1-2; tentative D call: TRBD1 (5 bases). The germline gives CDR1 SGDLS, CDR2 YYNGEE. Trimming shortened V by 0 bases and J by 5 bases, and 8 bases separated the two germline ends. This CDR3 is 13 amino acids long. For the CDR3, the DNA is TGTGCCAGCAGCGTAGAGGACAATTATGGCTACACCTTC. It encodes CASSVEDNYGYTF.

This clonotype was observed a handful of times. This sequence joins TRBV6-1 and TRBJ1-2; D perhaps matches TRBD1 (6 bases). This CDR3 spans 21 amino acids. CDR1 and CDR2 (germline): MNHNS, SASEGT. V was pared by 11 bases and J by 5 bases, with 42 bases between. DNA for the CDR3: TGTGCCTCTACCTATCAGGGGCTAGGGACCGCTGTATCCGCCCTAAAATATGGCTACACCTTC. Translating gives CASTYQGLGTAVSALKYGYTF.

This clonotype was observed once. The rearrangement joins TRBV11-3 to TRBJ2-5; D not resolved. Germline V CDR1 and CDR2: SGHNT, YENEEA. The V gene lost 5 bases and the J gene lost 4 bases, with 17 bases spanning the gap. The CDR3 contains 15 residues. CDR3 nucleotides: TGTGCCAGCAGCCCCGAAGGTCTAGTAGGAGAGACCCAGTACTTC. Protein product: CASSPEGLVGETQYF.

This clonotype occurred many times. The rearrangement joins TRBV5-1 to TRBJ1-1; no reliable D call. CDR3 length: 15 amino acids. Germline V gene lookup returns CDR1 SGHRS and CDR2 YFSETQ. The V and J ends lost 0 bases and 1 base respectively, with 10 bases between them. CDR3 nucleotide sequence: TGCGCCAGCAGCTTGGTAGGGTTACCGAACACTGAAGCTTTCTTT. This sequence encodes CASSLVGLPNTEAFF.

The sample holds many counts of this clonotype. The chain couples TRBV5-1 to TRBJ1-4; tentative D call: TRBD1 (6 bases). The CDR3 totals 15 residues. Germline V gene lookup returns CDR1 SGHRS and CDR2 YFSETQ. Trimming pared 3 bases from V and 7 bases from J, leaving 16 bases between. In DNA form, the CDR3 reads TGCGCCAGCAGCTCACAGGGCAGGGTGGGTGAAAAACTGTTTTTT. Encoded protein: CASSSQGRVGEKLFF.

Ten or more counts support this clonotype. The CDR3 DNA follows: TGTGCCACCAGCAGTCCCCGGGACGGAACCTACGAGCAGTACTTC. Translated, it gives CATSSPRDGTYEQYF. The chain links TRBV15 to TRBJ2-7; TRBD1 or TRBD2 may be the D gene (5 bases each). Trimming removed 3 bases at V and 2 bases at J, with 14 bases between. The CDR3 is made up of 15 amino acids. CDR1 LNHNV and CDR2 YYDKDF come from the germline V gene (reference sequence).

This clonotype was recorded many times. The CDR3 DNA follows: TGTGCCAGTAGTCCTGACCATACCCGGGACCAACCCTACGAGCAGTACTTC. Translating it yields CASSPDHTRDQPYEQYF. The chain joins TRBV19 to TRBJ2-7; TRBD1 or TRBD2 may be the D gene (5 bases each). The V gene lost 5 bases and the J gene lost 2 bases, with 22 bases spanning the gap. Germline V gene data show CDR1 as LNHDA and CDR2 as SQIVND (reference sequence). The CDR3 covers 17 residues.

There are many counts of this clonotype. The V gene is TRBV13, the J gene TRBJ2-7; a possible D gene is TRBD1 (5 bases). The CDR3 spans 11 residues. Looked up from germline, CDR1 is PRHDT and CDR2 is FYEKMQ (reference sequence). Trimming pared 4 bases from V and 6 bases from J, leaving 7 bases between. The CDR3 DNA reads TGTGCCAGCAGCTCCCAGGGCGAGCAGTACTTC. As protein: CASSSQGEQYF.

V is TRBV9 and J is TRBJ2-1, with TRBD2 as a possible D gene (6 bases). This CDR3 is built from 13 residues. The germline V gene has CDR1 SGDLS and CDR2 YYNGEE. V was clipped by 1 base and J by 8 bases, with 10 bases between them. The CDR3 loop reads CASSVLAIYEQFF. The CDR3 DNA reads TGTGCCAGCAGCGTACTAGCGATTTATGAGCAGTTCTTC.

The chain couples TRBV19 to TRBJ2-3; D might be TRBD1 (6 bases). The CDR3 loop spans 15 amino acids. Germline V gene data show CDR1 as LNHDA and CDR2 as SQIVND (reference sequence). Trimming removed 0 bases at V and 2 bases at J, with 9 bases between. CDR3 nucleotide sequence: TGTGCCAGTAGTATAGATAGGGGACACACAGATACGCAGTATTTT. Translating it yields CASSIDRGHTDTQYF.

This clonotype was seen at least ten times. The chain combines TRBV11-3 with TRBJ1-4, with D hard to call. The CDR3 loop spans 12 amino acids. Trimming shortened V by 4 bases and J by 11 bases, and 11 bases separated the two germline ends. Germline V gene data show CDR1 as SGHNT and CDR2 as YENEEA. The CDR3 DNA sequence: TGTGCCAGCAGCTCTTCGGGCGGGAAACTGTTTTTT. Its protein is CASSSSGGKLFF.

This clonotype was counted at least ten times. The chain uses TRBV27 and TRBJ2-7; 7 bases fit TRBD1. J was trimmed by 3 bases and V by 2 bases; bases with no gene match: 4. This CDR3 is built from 14 residues. Germline-derived CDR1 and CDR2 are MNHEY and SMNVEV (reference sequence). The CDR3 coding sequence is TGTGCCAGCAGTTTAGGGGCAGGGGGCTACGAGCAGTACTTC. It encodes CASSLGAGGYEQYF.

This clonotype was picked up many times. This chain joins TRBV7-9 and TRBJ1-3, with D hard to call. Per germline, CDR1 SEHNR and CDR2 FQNEAQ (reference sequence). Between the trimmed V and J ends, which lost 3 bases and 2 bases, there was a span of 14 bases. This CDR3 has 16 amino acids. For the CDR3, the DNA is TGTGCCAGCAGCTTTGAAGAGTTCACGGCTGGAAACACCATATATTTT. It encodes CASSFEEFTAGNTIYF.

The table lists this clonotype with many counts. The chain combines TRBV19 with TRBJ1-5; D unresolved. The germline V gene encodes CDR1 LNHDA and CDR2 SQIVND (reference sequence). The germline V and J ends were trimmed by 5 bases and 2 bases, with 10 bases remaining between them. This CDR3 has 14 amino acids. The CDR3 spells CASSWAGRNQPQHF. Here the CDR3 DNA reads TGTGCCAGTAGTTGGGCAGGCCGCAATCAGCCCCAGCATTTT. The full variable domain, completed using reference TRBV19 and TRBJ1-5, is DGGITQSPKYLFRKEGQNVTLSCEQNLNHDAMYWYRQDPGQGLRLIYYSQIVNDFQKGDIAEGYSVSREKKESFPLTVTSAQKNPTAFYLCASSWAGRNQPQHFGDGTRLSIL.

The sample holds many counts of this clonotype. The chain links TRBV7-9 to TRBJ1-4; 7 nucleotides match TRBD1. Germline lookup yields CDR1 SEHNR and CDR2 FQNEAQ (reference sequence). V dropped 6 bases and J dropped 4; count of bases not matched to a gene: 8. CDR3 size: 15 residues. The CDR3 loop reads CASSPGTANNEKLFF. For the CDR3, the DNA is TGTGCCAGCAGTCCCGGGACAGCGAATAATGAAAAACTGTTTTTT.

On this clonotype: A read error is possible here, since a much larger clone lies one base away. The chain carries TRBV6-2 or TRBV6-3 and TRBJ2-5; D unresolved. Near its end, the DNA agrees better with TRBJ2-1, so the J call may be wrong. The CDR3 extends over 11 amino acids. Germline CDR1 reads MNHEY; CDR2 reads SVGEGT. The CDR3 spells CASSYPPTQFF. The CDR3 DNA follows: TGTGCCAGCAGTTACCCCCCGACCCAGTTCTTC.

This clonotype was seen only a few times. The chain joins TRBV9 to TRBJ1-2, with 7 positions matching TRBD1. Germline-derived CDR1 and CDR2 are SGDLS and YYNGEE. Trimming cost V 3 bases and J 1 base; bases outside gene matches: 6. The CDR3 totals 15 residues. CDR3 in DNA: TGTGCCAGCAGCGGGAGGGACAGTCTTAACTATGGCTACACCTTC. Translating gives CASSGRDSLNYGYTF.

This clonotype was seen many times. The rearrangement uses TRBV12-3 or TRBV12-4 and TRBJ1-2; 7 nucleotides align to TRBD1. The CDR3 extends over 15 amino acids. The junction had 15 bases not matched to a gene; V was cut back by 6 bases and J by 8 bases. The CDR3 region has the DNA TGTGCCAGCAGCCTATTTCTGCAGGGGGAAGGCGGCTACACCTTC. As protein: CASSLFLQGEGGYTF.

The sample holds many counts of this clonotype. V and J are TRBV2 and TRBJ1-2; no definite D call. V was pared by 2 bases and J by 4 bases, with 8 bases between. This CDR3 comprises 13 residues. Germline V CDR1 and CDR2: SNHLY, FYNNEI. CDR3: CASSELGFYGYTF. In DNA, the CDR3 is TGTGCCAGCAGTGAATTAGGGTTCTATGGCTACACCTTC.

This clonotype has ten or more counts. V usage is TRBV3-1 and J usage is TRBJ1-1; TRBD1 matches at 7 bases. CDR1 and CDR2 (germline): LGHDT, YNNKEL (reference sequence). V shed 0 bases and J 1 base; nucleotides not matched to a gene: 11. This CDR3 region has 18 residues. CDR3 nucleotide sequence: TGTGCCAGCAGCCAAGATGGGCAGCAGGGGGTTTGGAACACTGAAGCTTTCTTT. This translates into CASSQDGQQGVWNTEAFF.

This clonotype was picked up many times. J is TRBJ2-7 and V is TRBV11-2; unclear D gene. The CDR3 loop spans 14 amino acids. The germline V and J ends were trimmed by 0 bases and 4 bases, with 10 bases remaining between them. The V gene's germline CDR1 is SGHAT and CDR2 FQNNGV. The CDR3 DNA follows: TGTGCCAGCAGCTTAGATTTGGGTCTATACGAGCAGTACTTC. This encodes CASSLDLGLYEQYF.